Listed below are T cell receptor beta chains from one sample, sequenced in a study of cytomegalovirus exposure and HLA in healthy donors. Data came from immunoSEQ multiplex PCR; TCRdb stores just in-frame clones and leaves some out. The sample has fewer than 200,000 clones, nearly 80% seen once; the top ten hold around 1%. The specimen sequenced was PBMCs. The receptors were sampled from a woman in her fifties or sixties in good health and CMV-seropositive. CDR3s include the opening cysteine and the closing phenylalanine or tryptophan. A D gene is named only where the DNA matches it firmly. Where a row states a size, it is once, few, many or the class of an expanded clone; other rows omit it.

v_call: TRBV18
j_call: TRBJ2-7
d_call: TRBD1
clone_size: once
cdr3_aa: CASSPGTDYEQYF
cdr3_nt: TGTGCCAGCTCACCCGGGACAGACTACGAGCAGTACTTC

v_call: TRBV4-1
j_call: TRBJ1-3
d_call: NA
clone_size: NA
cdr3_aa: CASSQDHGNGNTIYF
cdr3_nt: TGCGCCAGCAGCCAAGATCATGGCAATGGAAACACCATATATTTT

v_call: TRBV5-8
j_call: TRBJ2-3
d_call: TRBD1
clone_size: once
cdr3_aa: CASSKGQVSTDTQYF
cdr3_nt: TGTGCCAGCAGCAAGGGACAGGTAAGCACAGATACGCAGTATTTT

v_call: TRBV11-2
j_call: TRBJ2-5
d_call: TRBD2
clone_size: NA
cdr3_aa: CASSTTSGRQETQYF
cdr3_nt: TGTGCCAGCAGCACGACTAGCGGGCGTCAAGAGACCCAGTACTTC

v_call: TRBV6-1
j_call: TRBJ1-1
d_call: NA
clone_size: few
cdr3_aa: CASSLIGGGEAFF
cdr3_nt: TGTGCCAGCAGCCTGATTGGGGGGGGAGAAGCTTTCTTT

v_call: TRBV9
j_call: TRBJ1-1
d_call: NA
clone_size: NA
cdr3_aa: CASSVAGETEAFF
cdr3_nt: TGTGCCAGCAGCGTAGCCGGGGAGACTGAAGCTTTCTTT

v_call: TRBV18
j_call: TRBJ1-1
d_call: NA
clone_size: NA
cdr3_aa: CASAQGMNTEAFF
cdr3_nt: TGTGCCAGCGCCCAGGGCATGAACACTGAAGCTTTCTTT

v_call: TRBV4-2
j_call: TRBJ2-7
d_call: TRBD2
clone_size: NA
cdr3_aa: CASSLNPTRAGGTYEQYF
cdr3_nt: TGTGCCAGCAGCCTAAACCCCACGAGAGCGGGAGGTACCTACGAGCAGTACTTC

v_call: TRBV19
j_call: TRBJ1-1
d_call: NA
clone_size: NA
cdr3_aa: CASSIRQVGTEAFF
cdr3_nt: TGTGCCAGTAGTATCCGACAGGTCGGCACTGAAGCTTTCTTT

v_call: TRBV28
j_call: TRBJ2-7
d_call: TRBD2
clone_size: NA
cdr3_aa: CASSKASGGTYEQYF
cdr3_nt: TGTGCCAGCAGTAAGGCTAGCGGGGGTACCTACGAGCAGTACTTC

v_call: TRBV6-4
j_call: TRBJ2-1
d_call: NA
clone_size: NA
cdr3_aa: CASSESGVGGEQFF
cdr3_nt: TGTGCCAGCAGTGAAAGCGGTGTCGGAGGTGAGCAGTTCTTC

v_call: TRBV5-6
j_call: TRBJ2-5
d_call: TRBD2
clone_size: NA
cdr3_aa: CASSTWGGQETQYF
cdr3_nt: TGTGCCAGCAGCACCTGGGGGGGCCAAGAGACCCAGTACTTC

v_call: TRBV6-6
j_call: TRBJ1-5
d_call: TRBD1
clone_size: NA
cdr3_aa: CASSYQTGRNQPQHF
cdr3_nt: TGTGCCAGCAGTTACCAGACAGGGAGAAATCAGCCCCAGCATTTT

v_call: TRBV6-1
j_call: TRBJ1-2
d_call: TRBD1
clone_size: NA
cdr3_aa: CASSERTGGTYGYTF
cdr3_nt: TGTGCCAGCAGTGAGAGGACAGGAGGGACCTATGGCTACACCTTC

v_call: TRBV6-1
j_call: TRBJ1-5
d_call: TRBD1
clone_size: few
cdr3_aa: CASSLRQGWMEPQHF
cdr3_nt: TGTGCCAGCAGCCTCCGACAGGGGTGGATGGAGCCCCAGCATTTT

v_call: TRBV6-1
j_call: TRBJ1-5
d_call: NA
clone_size: NA
cdr3_aa: CASTRFDSNQPQHF
cdr3_nt: TGTGCCAGCACTAGGTTCGATAGCAATCAGCCCCAGCATTTT